Only a few counts were recorded for the clone carrying this TCR beta chain. What it binds is unknown. Preparation of the TCRbeta library was carried out with unique molecular identifiers. TCRdb processed the PCR reads anew with MiXCR; each CDR3 protein has one entry. The sample records 200,000 to 250,000 distinct CDR3 sequences, roughly 24% being singletons. This sample was included in a study of T-cell reconstitution after alpha-beta-depleted transplantation in children. Study observations and caveats: Approximately two months post-transplant, alpha-beta T cells reportedly originated from several hundred expanded graft clones. Recipient T cells and thymic progenitors that survived gave rise to the high TCRbeta diversity observed at day 60 in some patients.

Trimming cost V 1 base and J 7 bases; bases outside gene matches: 4. The CDR3 spans 14 residues. In germline, CDR1 is DFQATT, CDR2 SNEGSKA (reference sequence). This specimen was PBMCs, taken before TCRalphabeta/CD19-depleted stem cell transplant. The chain has TRBV20-1 and TRBJ1-6, with 7 nucleotides matching TRBD1. This receptor was identified in a girl aged 2-10 years with Fanconi anemia, due to receive a stem cell transplant. CDR3 nucleotides: TGCAGTGCTAGAGGTGACAGGGTGAATTCACCCCTCCACTTT. It encodes CSARGDRVNSPLHF.